This TCR beta chain came from a study of blood T cell repertoires in COVID-19. Background on the study: Samples representing acute and convalescent COVID-19 were sourced from the United States, Italy and Spain. T cells, B-cell-depleted T cells, or PBMCs supplied cDNA or gDNA.

In the study's own analysis: By means of reference gene primer amplification, nucleated cell counts were estimated. Assay used: immunoSEQ multiplex PCR; TCRdb lists only in-frame clones, some missing. The DNA was the basis for D and trimming; V, J and clone size are from that table. The table includes roughly 86,000 clones, roughly 80% detected once. The CDR3 covers 16 residues. Germline loops: CDR1 KGHDR, CDR2 SFDVKD. V lost 5 bases, J lost 1 base, and 6 bases stayed unmatched. This receptor was identified in a man aged 50 or older with acute or convalescent COVID-19. The chain joins TRBV24-1 to TRBJ2-3, with TRBD1 identical over 9 bases. What was sequenced was peripheral blood. As DNA, the CDR3 is TGTGCCACCAGTGCTGGGACAGGGTCTGGCACAGATACGCAGTATTTT. Its protein is CATSAGTGSGTDTQYF.